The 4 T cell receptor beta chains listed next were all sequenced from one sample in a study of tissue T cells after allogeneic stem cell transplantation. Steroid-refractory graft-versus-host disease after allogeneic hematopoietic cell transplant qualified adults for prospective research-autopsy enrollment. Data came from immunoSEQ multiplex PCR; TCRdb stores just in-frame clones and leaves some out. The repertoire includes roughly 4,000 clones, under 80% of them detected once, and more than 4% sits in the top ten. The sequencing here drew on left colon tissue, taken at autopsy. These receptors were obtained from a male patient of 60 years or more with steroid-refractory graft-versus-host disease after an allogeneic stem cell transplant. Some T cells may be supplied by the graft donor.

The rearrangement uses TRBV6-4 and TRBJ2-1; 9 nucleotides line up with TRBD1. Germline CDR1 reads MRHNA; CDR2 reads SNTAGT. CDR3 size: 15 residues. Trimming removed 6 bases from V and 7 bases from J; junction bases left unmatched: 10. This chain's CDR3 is CASRPGQGIGNEQFF. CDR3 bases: TGTGCCAGCAGACCCGGACAGGGGATAGGGAATGAGCAGTTCTTC.

The chain's CDR3 is CASMGQGERQPQHF. In nucleotides, the CDR3 is TGTGCCAGCATGGGACAAGGAGAACGTCAGCCCCAGCATTTT. V gene TRBV25-1 combines with J gene TRBJ1-5; a possible D gene is TRBD1 (6 bases). V dropped 7 bases and J dropped 6 bases, with 16 bases sitting between them. This CDR3 region has 14 residues. Germline V gives CDR1 MGHDK, CDR2 SYGVNS.

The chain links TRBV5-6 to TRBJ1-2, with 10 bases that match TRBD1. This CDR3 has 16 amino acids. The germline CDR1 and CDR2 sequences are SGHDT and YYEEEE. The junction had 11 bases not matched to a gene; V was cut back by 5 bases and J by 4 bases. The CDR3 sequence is CASRYYPGQGSYGYTF. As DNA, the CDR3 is TGTGCCAGCAGATACTATCCGGGACAGGGGAGCTATGGCTACACCTTC.

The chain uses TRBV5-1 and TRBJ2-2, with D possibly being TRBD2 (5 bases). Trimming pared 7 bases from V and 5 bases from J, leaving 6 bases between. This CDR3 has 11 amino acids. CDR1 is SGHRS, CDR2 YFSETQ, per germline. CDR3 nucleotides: TGCGCCAGCCGGAGGACCGGGGAGCTGTTTTTT. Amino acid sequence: CASRRTGELFF.